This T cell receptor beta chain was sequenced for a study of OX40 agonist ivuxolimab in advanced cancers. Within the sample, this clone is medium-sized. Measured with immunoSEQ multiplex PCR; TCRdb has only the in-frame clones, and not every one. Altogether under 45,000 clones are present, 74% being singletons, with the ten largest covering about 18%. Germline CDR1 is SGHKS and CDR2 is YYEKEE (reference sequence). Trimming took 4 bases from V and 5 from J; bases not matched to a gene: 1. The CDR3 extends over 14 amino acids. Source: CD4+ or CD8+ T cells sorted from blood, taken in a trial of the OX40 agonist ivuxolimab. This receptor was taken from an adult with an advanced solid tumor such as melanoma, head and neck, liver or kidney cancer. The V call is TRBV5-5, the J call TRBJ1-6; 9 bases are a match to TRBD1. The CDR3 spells CASSRQGDNSPLHF. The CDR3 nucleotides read TGTGCCAGCAGCAGACAGGGGGATAATTCACCCCTCCACTTT.